This T cell receptor beta chain was recorded in a study of beta chain features in type 1 diabetes. Study-level information: Summed over all samples, the examined sorted cells came to 85 million to 130 million.

Trimming cost V 0 bases and J 9 bases; bases outside gene matches: 2. Germline V gene sequence: CDR1 LNHNV, CDR2 YYDKDF (reference sequence). CDR3 length: 13 residues. Each donor gave one heparinised blood draw averaging around 120 mL. It was via CD45RO/CCR7/CD25/CD127/CD95/CD27 that CD4+ naive, central memory, regulatory and stem cell-like memory cells were sorted. cDNA synthesis used the whole RNA isolate, giving expressed TCRB sequences. TCRdb's copy holds only in-frame clones and misses some; the assay was immunoSEQ multiplex PCR. The table includes around 360,000 clones, roughly 13% detected once. Study-level points and caveats: Type 1 diabetes patients showed a moderate but significant shortening of TCRB CDR3s in all four CD4+ subsets. Insertions at VDJ junctions were less frequent in type 1 diabetes patients. These patients also deleted more nucleotides at the same junctions.

This clone was found a few times. The antigen is unknown. This sequence originates from a woman under 30 with type 1 diabetes. The sequenced sample consisted of naive CD4+ T cells from blood. The chain has TRBV15 and TRBJ2-4; 7 bases agree with TRBD2. The CDR3 DNA follows: TGTGCCACCAGCAGAGATGGGGAGGGCATTCAGTACTTC. The encoded protein is CATSRDGEGIQYF.